Sequencing of this T cell receptor (beta chain) was carried out in a study of regulatory T cells in long-lasting Graves disease. This clonotype has just a few counts. Regarding time point: newly diagnosed GD, antithyroid drugs for less than 3 months. PBMCs provided the RNA from which the TCR library was made. Libraries of TCR beta came from iRepertoire HTBI primers plus Arm-PCR of CDR3 regions. One entry per CDR3 protein, called by TCRdb with MiXCR from the multiplex PCR reads. This sample has approximately 470,000 distinct CDR3 sequences, with about a sixth found just once. The V segment lost 2 bases and the J segment 4 bases; nucleotides outside the gene matches: 5. This CDR3 is 15 amino acids long. The germline CDR1 and CDR2 sequences are MNHNS and SASEGT. In addition, the sample was reused for a study of T cells in Graves' hyperthyroidism and ophthalmopathy. That report adds: Stable Graves' hyperthyroidism meant no ophthalmopathy progression within 18 months. The study excluded patients with uncontrolled infection, other autoimmune disease, pregnancy or lactation.

The starting material was peripheral blood mononuclear cells (PBMCs), obtained at new diagnosis, from a patient treated with antithyroid drugs. The sequence was obtained from a man between 40 and 49 years old with Graves disease. The chain uses TRBV6-1 and TRBJ2-5, with 9 bases lining up with TRBD1. The CDR3 region is CASSERPGQGETQYF. The CDR3 DNA reads TGTGCCAGCAGTGAAAGGCCGGGACAGGGAGAGACCCAGTACTTC.